What follows describes a single T cell receptor (beta chain). Its antigen is not identified. One end of the junction is discordant with germline, which a read error may explain. This entry belongs to a study of cytomegalovirus exposure and HLA in healthy donors. 13 Jbeta primers and 60 Vbeta primers were used for the PCR. Clones were read by immunoSEQ multiplex PCR, and TCRdb kept only the in-frame ones, dropping some. This sample has 60,000 to 70,000 clones, with around three quarters found just once. Overall study results and limits: Excluded: some indistinguishable V segments such as TRBV6-2 and TRBV6-3.

CDR3 length: 15 amino acids. Looked up from germline, CDR1 is SQVTM and CDR2 is ANQGSEA. The specimen sequenced was PBMCs. The receptor comes from a man in his late teens or twenties in good health and CMV-seropositive. V gene TRBV29-1 combines with J gene TRBJ2-1, with 14 bases aligning to TRBD2. CDR3: CSAQGGGTSGGRGVF. The CDR3 bases are TGCAGCGCCCAAGGGGGAGGGACTAGCGGGGGACGAGGCGTCTTC.